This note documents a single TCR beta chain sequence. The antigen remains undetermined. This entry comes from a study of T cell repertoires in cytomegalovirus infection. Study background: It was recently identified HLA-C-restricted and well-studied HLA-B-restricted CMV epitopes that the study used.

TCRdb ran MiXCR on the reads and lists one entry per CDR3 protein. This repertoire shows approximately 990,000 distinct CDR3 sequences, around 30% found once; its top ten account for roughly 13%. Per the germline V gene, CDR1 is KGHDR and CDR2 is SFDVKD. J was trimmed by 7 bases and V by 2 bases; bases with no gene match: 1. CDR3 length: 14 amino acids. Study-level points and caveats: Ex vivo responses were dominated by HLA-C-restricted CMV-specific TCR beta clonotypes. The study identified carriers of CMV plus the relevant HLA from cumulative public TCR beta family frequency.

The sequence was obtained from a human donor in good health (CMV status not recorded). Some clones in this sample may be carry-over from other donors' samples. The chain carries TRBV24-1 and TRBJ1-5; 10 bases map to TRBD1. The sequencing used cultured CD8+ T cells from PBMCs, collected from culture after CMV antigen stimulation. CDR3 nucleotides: TGTGCCACCAGTGATTCGGACAGGGGGCAGCCCCAGCATTTT. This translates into CATSDSDRGQPQHF.